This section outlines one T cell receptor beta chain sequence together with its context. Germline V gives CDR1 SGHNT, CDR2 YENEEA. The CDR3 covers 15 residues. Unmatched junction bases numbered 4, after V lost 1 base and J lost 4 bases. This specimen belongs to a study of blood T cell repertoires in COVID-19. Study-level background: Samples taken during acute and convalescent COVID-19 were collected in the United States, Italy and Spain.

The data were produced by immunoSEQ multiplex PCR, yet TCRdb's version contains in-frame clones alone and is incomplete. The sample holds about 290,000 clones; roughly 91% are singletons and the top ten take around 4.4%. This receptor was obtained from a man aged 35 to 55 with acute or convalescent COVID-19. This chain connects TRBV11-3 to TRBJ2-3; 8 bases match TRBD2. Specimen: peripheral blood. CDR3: CASSLGGGPPDTQYF. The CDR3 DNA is TGTGCCAGCAGCTTAGGCGGGGGGCCCCCAGATACGCAGTATTTT.